The clone carrying this T cell receptor beta chain was observed a single time. This entry belongs to a study of CD8+ T cells in alopecia areata. Study in general: The study gave tofacitinib for 6 to 18 months, then 6 months off drug.

Treatment reported: oral pan-JAK inhibitor, 5-10 mg twice daily. RNA extraction was followed by reverse transcription into cDNA, which acted as the sequencing template. The repertoire was sequenced with immunoSEQ multiplex PCR; TCRdb's copy has only in-frame clones and lacks some. The sample contains approximately 280,000 clones, over 45% of which appear only once. V trimming: 4 bases; J trimming: 5 bases; junction bases outside the gene matches: 10. This CDR3 is built from 15 residues. Looked up from germline, CDR1 is WSHSY and CDR2 is SAAADI. This chain connects TRBV10-2 to TRBJ2-5; 7 positions match TRBD2. The sample was CD4+ T cells sorted from blood, taken at week 24, from a patient treated with tofacitinib. The sequence was obtained from a human donor with alopecia areata. CDR3 amino acids: CASSGVAGPQETQYF. In DNA form, the CDR3 reads TGCGCCAGCAGTGGGGTAGCGGGCCCGCAGGAGACCCAGTACTTC.